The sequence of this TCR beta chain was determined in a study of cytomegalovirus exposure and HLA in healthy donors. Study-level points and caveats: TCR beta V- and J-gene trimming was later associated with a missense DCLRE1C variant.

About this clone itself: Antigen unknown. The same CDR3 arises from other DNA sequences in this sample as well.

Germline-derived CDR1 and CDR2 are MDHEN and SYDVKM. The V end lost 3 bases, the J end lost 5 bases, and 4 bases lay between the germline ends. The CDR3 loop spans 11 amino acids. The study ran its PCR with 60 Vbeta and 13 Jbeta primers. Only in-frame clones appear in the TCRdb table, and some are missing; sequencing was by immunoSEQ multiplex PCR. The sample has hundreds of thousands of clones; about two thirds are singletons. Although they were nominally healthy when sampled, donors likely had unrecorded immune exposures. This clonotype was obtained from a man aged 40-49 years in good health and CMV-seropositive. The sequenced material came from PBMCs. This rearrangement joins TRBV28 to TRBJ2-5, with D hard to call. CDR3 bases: TGTGCCAGCAGTTTGAGGGAGACCCAGTACTTC. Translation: CASSLRETQYF. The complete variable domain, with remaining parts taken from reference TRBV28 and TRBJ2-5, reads DVKVTQSSRYLVKRTGEKVFLECVQDMDHENMFWYRQDPGLGLRLIYFSYDVKMKEKGDIPEGYSVSREKKERFSLILESASTNQTSMYLCASSLRETQYFGPGTRLLVL.